This T cell receptor beta chain was retrieved from a study of shared T cell receptors in the human thymus. Trimming removed 2 bases at V and 0 bases at J, with 14 bases between. The CDR3 is 16 amino acids. The germline gives CDR1 MDHEN, CDR2 SYDVKM. TCRdb's copy holds only in-frame clones and misses some; the assay was immunoSEQ multiplex PCR. The data show 550,000 to 800,000 clones, 75% to 90% seen once. These data also formed part of another study, on human thymus T cells. From that study: Thymus specimens were resections from corrective heart surgery.

The source is a girl under two years old with a congenital heart defect. This rearrangement joins TRBV28 to TRBJ2-7; D is unclear. Sequenced: thymocytes. The CDR3 region has the DNA TGTGCCAGCAGTTTAGAGGCTTACACCTTCTCCTACGAGCAGTACTTC. It translates to CASSLEAYTFSYEQYF.